This TCR beta chain was identified in a study of blood T cell repertoires in COVID-19. Looking at the study overall: From the United States, Italy and Spain came samples of acute and convalescent COVID-19. PBMCs, B-cell-depleted T cells, or T cells were the source of the cDNA or gDNA that made up the material.

This clone was recorded many times. Authors' processing steps: Nucleated cell number was recorded as an estimate derived from reference gene primer amplification. The table came from immunoSEQ multiplex PCR; TCRdb's copy has only in-frame clones and leaves some out. D and trimming come from the DNA, and the V and J calls and clone size come from that table. Altogether 110,000 to 150,000 clones are present, nearly 85% being singletons, with the ten largest covering 44%. J gave up 7 bases and V 1 base, and 12 bases lay outside the gene matches. Germline V gene data show CDR1 as SGHNT and CDR2 as YENEEA. The CDR3 spans 17 residues.

The sequenced sample was peripheral blood. The sequence was obtained from a human donor in a cohort sampled during active COVID-19. V usage is TRBV11-3 and J usage is TRBJ2-1, with 8 nucleotides matching TRBD2. The CDR3: CASSLAISGGGGNEQFF. CDR3 nucleotides: TGTGCCAGCAGCTTAGCTATCAGCGGGGGAGGTGGGAATGAGCAGTTCTTC.